The 23 T cell receptor beta chains below all came from one sample that was sequenced in a study of shared clonotypes between healthy human individuals. Assay: immunoSEQ multiplex PCR; the TCRdb copy retains only in-frame clones and omits some. The sample comprises about 2.5 million clones, 85% to 95% of which are singletons, and about 0.36% rests with the top ten. Sequenced sample: naive CD4+ T cells from PBMCs. Subset of the sample: CD45RA+ positively selected. The receptor set was obtained from a man aged 18 to 35 in good health. Some clones in this sample may be carry-over from other donors' samples.

The CDR3 spells CASSRDGTGEAFF. The CDR3 coding sequence is TGTGCCAGTAGTCGTGACGGGACAGGGGAAGCTTTCTTT. The chain couples TRBV19 to TRBJ1-1; TRBD1 matches 9 bases. V lost 5 bases to trimming and J lost 8 bases; unmatched junction nucleotides: 6. The CDR3 extends over 13 amino acids. Germline values: CDR1 LNHDA, CDR2 SQIVND (reference sequence). Full variable domain (remainder filled in from reference TRBV19 and TRBJ1-1): DGGITQSPKYLFRKEGQNVTLSCEQNLNHDAMYWYRQDPGQGLRLIYYSQIVNDFQKGDIAEGYSVSREKKESFPLTVTSAQKNPTAFYLCASSRDGTGEAFFGQGTRLTVV.

The chain links TRBV5-1 to TRBJ2-3, with no clear D. V was pared by 3 bases and J by 0 bases, with 11 bases between. Looked up from germline, CDR1 is SGHRS and CDR2 is YFSETQ. The CDR3 length is 15 residues. CDR3 region: CASSSATPSTDTQYF. The CDR3 coding sequence is TGCGCCAGCAGCTCAGCAACCCCTAGCACAGATACGCAGTATTTT.

The chain combines TRBV27 with TRBJ1-2; D may be TRBD1 (6 bases). The germline gives CDR1 MNHEY, CDR2 SMNVEV (reference sequence). Trimming left V 1 base short and J 6 bases short, with 27 bases between. The CDR3 consists of 19 residues. As DNA, the CDR3 is TGTGCCAGCAGTTTATGGGGGTCGGTTGGTGGGGGCGCGGGAAATGGCTACACCTTC. Amino acid sequence: CASSLWGSVGGGAGNGYTF.

This clone has only one observation. J is TRBJ2-7 and V is TRBV15; D might be TRBD1 or TRBD2, each matching 5 bases. V lost 1 base to trimming and J lost 2 bases, with 12 bases between them. CDR1 and CDR2 (germline): LNHNV, YYDKDF (reference sequence). The CDR3 runs to 15 residues. The CDR3 here is CATSRGRDGTYEQYF. CDR3 coding DNA: TGTGCCACCAGCAGAGGCCGGGACGGGACCTACGAGCAGTACTTC.

A note on this clone: Mismatch with germline at one junction end may stem from a read error. The CDR3 bases are TGTGCCAGCAGTCCGGATCGGACAGGCCTGTTT. Its translation: CASSPDRTGLF. This chain links TRBV16 with TRBJ1-1, with 7 bases identical to TRBD1. The CDR3 has 11 residues. Per germline, CDR1 KGHSY and CDR2 FQNENV.

The V call is TRBV29-1, the J call TRBJ1-1; TRBD1 agrees at 9 bases. With 6 bases clipped from V and 1 base from J, the junction kept 15 bases outside the gene matches. CDR3 length equals 17 residues. Germline V gene data show CDR1 as SQVTM and CDR2 as ANQGSEA. In DNA, the CDR3 is TGCAGCGTCCACCCCCGACTATCGGACAGGGGGAACACTGAAGCTTTCTTT. Translation gives CSVHPRLSDRGNTEAFF.

The rearrangement uses TRBV6-5 and TRBJ1-2; perhaps TRBD1 as D (5 bases). V shed 4 bases and J shed 1 base, with 16 bases lying between them. Germline V gene lookup returns CDR1 MNHEY and CDR2 SVGAGI. The CDR3 length is 16 residues. Here the CDR3 DNA reads TGTGCCAGCAGTTCCCAGGGCAGTCGAGATAACTATGGCTACACCTTC. Translated, it gives CASSSQGSRDNYGYTF.

A few counts support this clone. Other DNA sequences in the same sample also yield this CDR3. The chain has TRBV29-1 and TRBJ1-1; TRBD1 matches at 10 bases. In germline, CDR1 is SQVTM, CDR2 ANQGSEA. Trimming removed 6 bases from V and 4 bases from J; junction bases left unmatched: 2. The CDR3 has 12 amino acids. CDR3: CSVDRGGTEAFF. The CDR3 DNA follows: TGCAGCGTGGACAGGGGGGGCACTGAAGCTTTCTTT.

In its sample, this clone was seen a few times. The rearrangement joins TRBV5-1 to TRBJ1-1; weak D call: TRBD1 (6 bases). Per the germline V gene, CDR1 is SGHRS and CDR2 is YFSETQ. Trimming took 5 bases from V and 1 from J, leaving 9 bases between them. The CDR3 extends over 13 amino acids. The CDR3 sequence is CASRQQGNTEAFF. For the CDR3, the DNA is TGCGCCAGCAGACAACAGGGGAACACTGAAGCTTTCTTT.

This clone was recorded once. The chain joins TRBV6-1 to TRBJ2-2; D might be TRBD1 (6 bases). The CDR3 contains 16 residues. The germline V gene has CDR1 MNHNS and CDR2 SASEGT. The V and J ends lost 1 base and 5 bases respectively, with 14 bases between them. The CDR3, as DNA: TGTGCCAGCAGTGAAGATGTAAGGGGGACGACCGGGGAGCTGTTTTTT. As protein: CASSEDVRGTTGELFF.

The chain recombines TRBV5-1 with TRBJ2-1; TRBD2 agrees at 8 bases. Trimming at V came to 7 bases and at J to 2 bases, leaving 11 bases not matched to a gene. The CDR3 is made up of 16 amino acids. CDR1 and CDR2 from the germline V gene are SGHRS and YFSETQ. As DNA, the CDR3 is TGCGCCAGCTCCTCAGGGAGTAGCGGGGCCTACAATGAGCAGTTCTTC. This gives the protein CASSSGSSGAYNEQFF.

The rearrangement joins TRBV18 to TRBJ1-4, with 7 bases fitting TRBD1. The CDR3 spans 16 residues. After removal of 3 bases from V and 3 bases from J, the junction contained 7 bases not matched to a gene. The germline V gene has CDR1 KGHSH and CDR2 LQKENI. The CDR3 sequence: CASSPQLGTANEKLFF. The CDR3, as DNA: TGTGCCAGCTCACCTCAACTCGGGACAGCTAATGAAAAACTGTTTTTT.

This chain's CDR3 is CASSSPRSSTEAFF. As DNA, the CDR3 is TGTGCCAGCAGTTCCCCCCGGAGTTCCACTGAAGCTTTCTTT. The chain joins TRBV28 to TRBJ1-1; D gene ambiguous. Trimming took off 4 bases at V and 4 bases at J, with 13 bases between the two ends. CDR1 is MDHEN and CDR2 is SYDVKM in the germline V gene. The length of the CDR3 is 14 residues.

J is TRBJ1-4 and V is TRBV6-1; D ambiguous. V lost 6 bases and J 3 bases, leaving 11 bases between the germline ends. This CDR3 is built from 14 residues. Germline V gene lookup returns CDR1 MNHNS and CDR2 SASEGT. The chain's CDR3 is CASRPDGSNEKLFF. DNA for the CDR3: TGTGCCAGCAGACCCGACGGGTCTAATGAAAAACTGTTTTTT.

V usage is TRBV7-3 and J usage is TRBJ1-1; D gene ambiguous. This CDR3 region has 13 residues. Germline lookup yields CDR1 SGHTA and CDR2 FQGTGA. Trimming took 4 bases from V and 4 from J, leaving 10 bases between them. Written as DNA, the CDR3 is TGTGCCAGCAGCTCTACTAGGGCCACTGAAGCTTTCTTT. Its protein product is CASSSTRATEAFF.

This rearrangement joins TRBV5-4 to TRBJ2-5; the match to TRBD2 covers 9 bases. The J call may be faulty, since TRBJ2-7 better matches the DNA end. Germline V gives CDR1 SGHNT, CDR2 YYREEE (reference sequence). This CDR3 is 16 amino acids long. CDR3: CASSLLVSSGDGEQYF. The CDR3 DNA reads as TGTGCCAGCAGCTTGTTGGTTTCTAGCGGGGATGGCGAGCAGTACTTC.

The CDR3 protein is CASSPRGRVTEAFF. For the CDR3, the DNA is TGTGCCAGCAGTCCCAGGGGGAGAGTGACTGAAGCTTTCTTT. The V and J genes are TRBV28 and TRBJ1-1; TRBD1 agrees at 7 bases. CDR1 and CDR2 from the germline V gene are MDHEN and SYDVKM. The CDR3 sequence is 14 residues long. The V gene end was trimmed by 5 bases and the J gene end by 5 bases; junction bases not matched to a gene: 8.

The rearrangement links TRBV19 to TRBJ1-4; D is unresolved. V lost 6 bases, J lost 3 bases, and 8 bases lay in between. The CDR3 has 13 amino acids. CDR1 is LNHDA and CDR2 is SQIVND in the germline V gene (reference sequence). CDR3 amino acids: CASSPRPNEKLFF. CDR3 DNA: TGTGCCAGTAGCCCCAGGCCTAATGAAAAACTGTTTTTT.

This clone has just one count. The genes are TRBV5-6 and TRBJ2-2, with TRBD1 as a possible D gene (6 bases). The length of the CDR3 is 15 residues. In germline, CDR1 is SGHDT, CDR2 YYEEEE. V was cut by 4 bases and J by 1 base, with 11 bases left in between. The CDR3 here is CASSRDNLNTGELFF. In nucleotides, the CDR3 is TGTGCCAGCAGCCGGGACAATCTGAACACCGGGGAGCTGTTTTTT.

The V call is TRBV7-7, the J call TRBJ2-7, with D perhaps given as TRBD1 or TRBD2 (5 bases each). This CDR3 spans 15 amino acids. Germline V gene lookup returns CDR1 SSHAT and CDR2 FNYEAQ (reference sequence). Trimming stripped 5 bases from V and 6 bases from J, with 20 bases between. CDR3 bases: TGTGCCAGCAGCCAGATGCATGGGACCCCTGGCGAGCAGTACTTC. Residues: CASSQMHGTPGEQYF.

This rearrangement joins TRBV9 to TRBJ1-3, with D perhaps matching TRBD1 (5 bases). The CDR3 extends over 15 amino acids. V lost 3 bases and J lost 0, with 10 bases in between. CDR1 SGDLS and CDR2 YYNGEE come from the germline V gene. Here the CDR3 DNA reads TGTGCCAGCAGCGGGGGACTGACCTCTGGAAACACCATATATTTT. As protein: CASSGGLTSGNTIYF. Supplemented by reference TRBV9 and TRBJ1-3, the full variable domain reads DSGVTQTPKHLITATGQRVTLRCSPRSGDLSVYWYQQSLDQGLQFLIQYYNGEERAKGNILERFSAQQFPDLHSELNLSSLELGDSALYFCASSGGLTSGNTIYFGEGSWLTVV.

The chain recombines TRBV12-5 with TRBJ2-2; 7 nucleotides match TRBD1. Germline V gene lookup returns CDR1 LGHNT and CDR2 FRNRAP. The junction had 4 bases not matched to a gene; V was cut back by 3 bases and J by 3 bases. The CDR3 loop spans 15 amino acids. The CDR3 region is CASGLGGPYTGELFF. The CDR3 nucleotides are TGTGCTAGTGGTTTAGGGGGCCCTTACACCGGGGAGCTGTTTTTT.

This clone has only a few counts. The identical CDR3 is also encoded by other nucleotide sequences in the sample. This chain links TRBV5-4 with TRBJ2-5; unclear D gene. The germline V gene has CDR1 SGHNT and CDR2 YYREEE (reference sequence). Trimming removed 4 bases at V and 2 bases at J, with 3 bases between. CDR3 length equals 11 residues. CDR3 loop: CASSVQETQYF. DNA for the CDR3: TGTGCCAGCAGCGTTCAAGAGACCCAGTACTTC. Together with reference TRBV5-4 and TRBJ2-5, the CDR3 gives the full variable domain: ETGVTQSPTHLIKTRGQQVTLRCSSQSGHNTVSWYQQALGQGPQFIFQYYREEENGRGNFPPRFSGLQFPNYSSELNVNALELDDSALYLCASSVQETQYFGPGTRLLVL.